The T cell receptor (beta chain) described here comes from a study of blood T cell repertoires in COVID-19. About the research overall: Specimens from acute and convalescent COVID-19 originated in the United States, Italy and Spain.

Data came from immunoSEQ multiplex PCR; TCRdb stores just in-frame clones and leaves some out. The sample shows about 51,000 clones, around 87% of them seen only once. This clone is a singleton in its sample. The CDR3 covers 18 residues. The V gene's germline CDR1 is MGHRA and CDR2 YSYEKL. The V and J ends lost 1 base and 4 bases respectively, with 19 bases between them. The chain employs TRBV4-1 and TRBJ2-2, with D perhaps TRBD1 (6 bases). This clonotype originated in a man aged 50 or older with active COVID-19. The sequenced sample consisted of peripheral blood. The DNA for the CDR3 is TGCGCCAGCAGCCAAGGGGCAGGGGCCCGTTTCGGCACCGGGGAGCTGTTTTTT. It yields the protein CASSQGAGARFGTGELFF.